Presented here are 30 T cell receptor beta chains from one specimen sequenced in a study of blood T cell repertoires in COVID-19. Produced via immunoSEQ multiplex PCR; TCRdb's table is partial and in-frame only. The data show 280,000 or so clones, with 70% to 90% seen just once and less than 2.5% held by the top ten. The specimen sequenced was PBMCs or T cells enriched from blood (not recorded which). The origin of the receptors is a man aged 25-45 years who had recovered from COVID-19.

The chain carries TRBV13 and TRBJ2-3; 10 nucleotides agree with TRBD1. CDR3 length equals 16 residues. V lost 4 bases to trimming and J lost 1 base; unmatched junction nucleotides: 5. Germline CDR1 reads PRHDT; CDR2 reads FYEKMQ (reference sequence). CDR3 sequence reads: CASSSRDRGGTDTQYF. As DNA, the CDR3 is TGTGCCAGCAGCTCCCGGGACAGGGGAGGCACAGATACGCAGTATTTT.

The chain has TRBV19 and TRBJ1-2; D might be TRBD1 (5 bases). The V gene's germline CDR1 is LNHDA and CDR2 SQIVND (reference sequence). This CDR3 has 14 amino acids. The germline V and J ends were trimmed by 3 bases and 7 bases, with 15 bases remaining between them. CDR3 region: CASSIDDSFRGYTF. DNA of the CDR3: TGTGCCAGTAGTATTGACGACAGCTTCCGTGGCTACACCTTC.

This chain connects TRBV28 to TRBJ1-5; tentative D call: TRBD1 (5 bases). V was shortened by 4 bases and J by 3 bases, with 16 bases between the two germline ends. Germline CDR1 MDHEN, CDR2 SYDVKM. The CDR3 is 16 residues long. The CDR3 DNA reads TGTGCCAGCAGTTCGCGAACAGGTTTACTCAATCAGCCCCAGCATTTT. Encoded protein: CASSSRTGLLNQPQHF.

This chain links TRBV18 with TRBJ1-4; maybe TRBD1 (5 bases). Trimming took 7 bases from V and 8 from J, leaving 11 bases between them. The V gene's germline CDR1 is KGHSH and CDR2 LQKENI. There are 12 residues in the CDR3. CDR3 residues: CASWGGAEKLFF. DNA of the CDR3: TGTGCCAGCTGGGGAGGGGCCGAAAAACTGTTTTTT.

The rearrangement links TRBV5-4 to TRBJ2-7; maybe TRBD2 (6 bases). Germline V CDR1 and CDR2: SGHNT, YYREEE (reference sequence). The CDR3 has 15 amino acids. V gave up 1 base and J gave up 0 bases, with 11 bases separating them. The CDR3 nucleotides read TGTGCCAGCAGCTTGTTCGGGGGAAGCTCCTACGAGCAGTACTTC. As protein: CASSLFGGSSYEQYF.

This rearrangement joins TRBV3-1 (or the pseudogene TRBV3-2) to TRBJ1-3; TRBD1 matches 7 bases. The CDR3 covers 16 residues. V lost 2 bases, J lost 0 bases, and 4 bases stayed unmatched. Germline CDR1 LGHDT, CDR2 YNNKEL (reference sequence). CDR3 nucleotides: TGTGCCAGCAGCCAAACAGGGGATCTCTCTGGAAACACCATATATTTT. Amino acids: CASSQTGDLSGNTIYF.

The rearrangement links TRBV7-9 to TRBJ1-1; TRBD1 is a possible D gene (5 bases). The CDR3 contains 13 residues. From germline, CDR1 is SEHNR and CDR2 FQNEAQ (reference sequence). The V end lost 4 bases, the J end lost 5 bases, and 11 bases lay between the germline ends. The CDR3 DNA reads TGTGCCAGCAGCTCTCAGGGTAGGACTGAAGCTTTCTTT. It specifies CASSSQGRTEAFF.

V is TRBV12-3 or TRBV12-4 and J is TRBJ1-3, with D unclear. Trimming stripped 8 bases from V and 4 bases from J, with 9 bases between. CDR3 length: 12 residues. The DNA of the CDR3 is TGTGCCAGCCCCCCTGTGGGAAACACCATATATTTT. Residues: CASPPVGNTIYF.

The chain links TRBV12-2 to TRBJ2-7; the D call of TRBD1 is as the table states it, not checked on the DNA. TRBV12-2 is described as a pseudogene. The CDR3 contains 15 residues. The CDR3 here is CASRLVYRVRYEQYF. CDR3 nucleotide sequence: TGTGCAAGTCGCTTGGTTTACAGGGTGCGCTACGAGCAGTACTTC.

This clone has a single count. The rearrangement joins TRBV3-1 (or the pseudogene TRBV3-2) to TRBJ2-7; 7 positions match TRBD1. The CDR3 extends over 13 amino acids. Trimming removed 4 bases from V and 3 bases from J; junction bases left unmatched: 3. CDR1 is LGHDT and CDR2 is YNNKEL in the germline V gene (reference sequence). The DNA for the CDR3 is TGTGCCAGCAGCCTTCCAGGGGGCTACGAGCAGTACTTC. Its protein product is CASSLPGGYEQYF.

The rearrangement joins TRBV18 to TRBJ1-6; D perhaps matches TRBD1 (5 bases). Germline CDR1 is KGHSH and CDR2 is LQKENI. The CDR3 is made up of 14 amino acids. Between the trimmed V and J ends, which lost 2 bases and 9 bases, there was a span of 11 bases. In nucleotides, the CDR3 is TGTGCCAGCTCACCAGAAGGGGTAGCTTCACCCCTCCACTTT. Translated: CASSPEGVASPLHF.

The chain recombines TRBV2 with TRBJ1-2; D is uncertain. This CDR3 comprises 14 residues. V was pared by 4 bases and J by 5 bases, with 14 bases between. Per germline, CDR1 SNHLY and CDR2 FYNNEI. CDR3 residues: CASSGESRRYGYTF. In DNA form, the CDR3 reads TGTGCCAGCAGTGGCGAGTCTAGAAGGTATGGCTACACCTTC.

This rearrangement joins TRBV5-4 to TRBJ2-5; 14 positions agree with TRBD2. This CDR3 has 17 amino acids. J lost 5 bases, V lost 4 bases, and 10 bases had no gene match. Germline V CDR1 and CDR2: SGHNT, YYREEE (reference sequence). CDR3: CASSAGTSGGQRETQYF. CDR3 DNA sequence: TGTGCCAGCAGCGCAGGGACTAGCGGGGGACAGCGGGAGACCCAGTACTTC.

The rearrangement joins TRBV5-1 to TRBJ1-4; D gene ambiguous. CDR1 is SGHRS and CDR2 is YFSETQ in the germline V gene. This CDR3 is 16 amino acids long. V lost 4 bases to trimming and J lost 0 bases, with 13 bases between them. CDR3 DNA sequence: TGCGCCAGCAGCCGCTATGTAGTTGCAACTAATGAAAAACTGTTTTTT. Translating gives CASSRYVVATNEKLFF.

V gene TRBV5-1 combines with J gene TRBJ1-6; 10 positions agree with TRBD1. The germline V gene has CDR1 SGHRS and CDR2 YFSETQ. Unmatched junction bases numbered 10, after V lost 1 base and J lost 6 bases. This CDR3 is built from 18 residues. CDR3 coding DNA: TGCGCCAGCAGCTTGCGTAGACCGGGACAGGGGTCTAATTCACCCCTCCACTTT. Protein sequence: CASSLRRPGQGSNSPLHF.

The chain links TRBV29-1 to TRBJ2-3; 8 bases fit TRBD1. V lost 4 bases and J lost 4; bases outside the gene matches: 10. Germline V gene data show CDR1 as SQVTM and CDR2 as ANQGSEA. The CDR3 covers 15 residues. CDR3 in amino acids: CSVGGPDRGADTQYF. The CDR3 region has the DNA TGCAGCGTTGGAGGACCAGACAGGGGCGCAGATACGCAGTATTTT.

The CDR3 loop is CAGTGGSPLHF. The CDR3 coding sequence is TGTGCCGGGACAGGGGGCTCACCCCTCCACTTT. The J gene is TRBJ1-6, the V gene TRBV30, with 12 bases aligning to TRBD1. This CDR3 spans 11 amino acids. In germline, CDR1 is GTSNPN, CDR2 SVGIG (reference sequence). V shed 8 bases and J 10 bases; nucleotides not matched to a gene: 0.

The chain combines TRBV9 with TRBJ1-2, with D hard to call. Germline CDR1 reads SGDLS; CDR2 reads YYNGEE. CDR3 length equals 15 residues. The ends were cut back, 3 bases at V and 0 bases at J, with 12 bases in the middle. The CDR3 spells CASSADPQPNYGYTF. CDR3 sequence (DNA): TGTGCCAGCAGCGCCGATCCACAGCCTAACTATGGCTACACCTTC.

V is TRBV2 and J is TRBJ2-6; D may be TRBD2 (6 bases). Germline values: CDR1 SNHLY, CDR2 FYNNEI. The CDR3 covers 17 residues. Trimming removed 7 bases at V and 0 bases at J, with 16 bases between. The CDR3 DNA follows: TGTGCCAGCAATCCGGGACTGGGGAACTCTGGGGCCAACGTCCTGACTTTC. Residues: CASNPGLGNSGANVLTF.

This sequence joins TRBV11-2 and TRBJ2-5; TRBD1 matches 8 bases. This CDR3 comprises 15 residues. Germline trimming cut 6 bases from V and 4 bases from J; bases unmatched to any gene: 10. Looked up from germline, CDR1 is SGHAT and CDR2 is FQNNGV. CDR3 DNA: TGTGCCAGCAGACGTCTGACAGGGACAGGAGAGACCCAGTACTTC. It translates to CASRRLTGTGETQYF.

The chain joins TRBV7-2 to TRBJ2-4, with 12 bases identical to TRBD2. After removal of 5 bases from V and 6 bases from J, the junction contained 17 bases not matched to a gene. Germline CDR1 and CDR2: SGHTA and FQGNSA. The CDR3 contains 19 residues. The CDR3 bases are TGTGCCAGCAGCCGCATTCTACTACTAGCGGGGGGTTTAAGAAACATTCAGTACTTC. Translation: CASSRILLLAGGLRNIQYF.

This chain joins TRBV27 and TRBJ1-4; 12 bases map to TRBD1. The CDR3 totals 15 residues. Germline trimming cut 6 bases from V and 3 bases from J; bases unmatched to any gene: 2. CDR1 is MNHEY and CDR2 is SMNVEV in the germline V gene (reference sequence). CDR3 sequence (DNA): TGTGCCAGCAGGGGACAGGGGGCGGCTAATGAAAAACTGTTTTTT. Protein product: CASRGQGAANEKLFF.

In DNA form, the CDR3 reads TGTGCCAGCAGGCTTCAGGGGAGCACCGGGGAGCTGTTTTTT. Translating gives CASRLQGSTGELFF. The rearrangement joins TRBV7-9 to TRBJ2-2, with D tentatively TRBD1 (6 bases). The CDR3 consists of 14 residues. The germline V gene has CDR1 SEHNR and CDR2 FQNEAQ (reference sequence). V was trimmed by 6 bases and J by 4 bases, leaving 12 bases between them.

V usage is TRBV5-1 and J usage is TRBJ2-1; 8 nucleotides agree with TRBD1. This CDR3 contains 16 residues. CDR1 and CDR2 (germline): SGHRS, YFSETQ. V lost 4 bases, J lost 4 bases, and 10 bases stayed unmatched. This CDR3 reads CASSVLPGQAYNEQFF. For the CDR3, the DNA is TGCGCCAGCAGCGTGTTGCCGGGACAGGCATACAATGAGCAGTTCTTC.

The chain uses TRBV7-2 and TRBJ1-2; TRBD1 matches at 9 bases. J was trimmed by 8 bases and V by 2 bases; bases with no gene match: 6. Germline loops: CDR1 SGHTA, CDR2 FQGNSA. The CDR3 sequence is 14 residues long. The CDR3 region is CASSLTGGPKGYTF. The CDR3 nucleotides are TGTGCCAGCAGCTTAACAGGGGGCCCCAAAGGCTACACCTTC.

V is TRBV29-1 and J is TRBJ1-1; maybe TRBD1 (6 bases). The V end lost 7 bases, the J end lost 1 base, and 10 bases lay between the germline ends. The CDR3 is made up of 12 amino acids. The germline gives CDR1 SQVTM, CDR2 ANQGSEA. The CDR3 is CSARDKNTEAFF. The CDR3 coding sequence is TGCAGCGCCCGGGACAAGAACACTGAAGCTTTCTTT.

This clone was found once. The chain is built from TRBV24-1 and TRBJ2-5; tentatively, D is TRBD2 (6 bases). Per germline, CDR1 KGHDR and CDR2 SFDVKD. The CDR3 length is 16 residues. V was trimmed by 4 bases and J by 1 base, leaving 15 bases between them. CDR3 loop: CATSDPRDSPQETQYF. CDR3 nucleotide sequence: TGTGCCACCAGTGACCCCCGGGACTCCCCCCAAGAGACCCAGTACTTC.

CDR3 sequence: CASSLGGTGADGYTF. DNA for the CDR3: TGTGCCAGCAGCTTGGGTGGGACAGGGGCGGATGGCTACACCTTC. The V and J genes are TRBV5-4 and TRBJ1-2; 10 bases map to TRBD1. The CDR3 sequence is 15 residues long. V shed 0 bases, J shed 6 bases, and the junction held 5 bases outside the gene matches. Germline CDR1 reads SGHNT; CDR2 reads YYREEE (reference sequence).

This chain uses TRBV2 with TRBJ1-2, with D hard to call. V was cut by 9 bases and J by 2 bases, with 19 bases left in between. The CDR3 covers 15 residues. Germline lookup yields CDR1 SNHLY and CDR2 FYNNEI. The CDR3 sequence: CASREFGVKNYGYTF. DNA of the CDR3: TGTGCCAGTAGGGAGTTTGGGGTGAAGAACTATGGCTACACCTTC.

This clone was found a few times. CDR3 sequence reads: CASSAGAGGETQYF. CDR3 bases: TGTGCCAGTAGTGCCGGCGCAGGGGGAGAGACCCAGTACTTC. The chain joins TRBV19 to TRBJ2-5; 7 bases are a match to TRBD1. The germline V gene encodes CDR1 LNHDA and CDR2 SQIVND (reference sequence). The CDR3 loop spans 14 amino acids. The V gene end was trimmed by 5 bases and the J gene end by 4 bases; junction bases not matched to a gene: 7.